Listed below are T cell receptor beta chains from one sample, sequenced in a study of blood T cells in healthy people across ages. TCRdb recomputed calls from the 5' RACE reads with MiXCR, one row per CDR3 protein. The repertoire holds approximately 1.5 million distinct CDR3 sequences, with approximately 42% as singletons. The specimen sequenced was blood. All receptors come from a woman under 30 in good health. Both conserved end residues are part of each CDR3. A D gene is named only where the DNA matches it firmly. Only some rows state a clone size, as once, few, many or a class for expanded clones.

TRBV25-1	.	TRBJ1-2	.	TGTGCCAGCAGTGAATATAAAGGGGTTGGGATTAATGGCTACACCTTC	CASSEYKGVGINGYTF
TRBV7-2	.	TRBJ2-1	.	TGTGCCAGCAGCTTTCAGGGGTACACACAGAATGAGCAGTTCTTC	CASSFQGYTQNEQFF
TRBV15	.	TRBJ1-2	.	TGTGCCACCAGAACTAGGACAGTCAGTAACTATGGCTACACCTTC	CATRTRTVSNYGYTF
TRBV3-1	.	TRBJ1-1	.	TGTGCCAGCAGCCAATGGTACGGCACTGAAGCTTTCTTT	CASSQWYGTEAFF
TRBV4-1	.	TRBJ1-2	many	TGCGCCAGCAGCCAAGAGGGGAGGGCGTTTGACTATGGCTACACCTTC	CASSQEGRAFDYGYTF
TRBV3-1	TRBD2	TRBJ2-1	.	TGTGCCAGCAGTCCTTTGCGGGGGGGGCCGTCCTACAATGAGCAGTTCTTC	CASSPLRGGPSYNEQFF
TRBV5-1	.	TRBJ2-5	once	TGCGCCAGCAGCTTGGCCTGGGCAGGGGATCAAGAGACCCAGTACTTC	CASSLAWAGDQETQYF
TRBV6-5	TRBD1	TRBJ1-2	.	TGTGCCAGCACTGGGACAGGGAATGGCTACACCTTC	CASTGTGNGYTF
TRBV20-1	.	TRBJ2-7	few	TGCAGTGCTGGGGCCTCCTACGAGCAGTACTTC	CSAGASYEQYF
TRBV7-2	.	TRBJ2-3	.	TGTGCCAGCAGCTTAGTGTCGGCTGGAGATACGCAGTATTTT	CASSLVSAGDTQYF
TRBV5-5	.	TRBJ1-2	.	TGTGCCAGCAGCTTGATTGGGCCTAACTATGGCTACACCTTC	CASSLIGPNYGYTF
TRBV11-3	.	TRBJ2-3	.	TGTGCCAGCAGCTTAGAACCCAACACAGATACGCAGTATTTT	CASSLEPNTDTQYF
TRBV5-1	TRBD1	TRBJ2-1	.	TGCGCCACCTCCCGGGACAGACTGAAAAATGAGCGGTTCTTC	CATSRDRLKNERFF
TRBV9	.	TRBJ2-3	.	TGTGCCAGCAGCGTATTTGACGGGAGAGTTGATACGCAGTATTTT	CASSVFDGRVDTQYF
TRBV9	.	TRBJ2-1	few	TGTGCCAGCAGCGTAGAATTAGCGCGGGGACCCCAGTTCTTC	CASSVELARGPQFF
TRBV29-1	.	TRBJ2-3	many	TGCAGCGTAAAAACCGTCTGGGGATCAGTCGATACGCAGTATTTT	CSVKTVWGSVDTQYF